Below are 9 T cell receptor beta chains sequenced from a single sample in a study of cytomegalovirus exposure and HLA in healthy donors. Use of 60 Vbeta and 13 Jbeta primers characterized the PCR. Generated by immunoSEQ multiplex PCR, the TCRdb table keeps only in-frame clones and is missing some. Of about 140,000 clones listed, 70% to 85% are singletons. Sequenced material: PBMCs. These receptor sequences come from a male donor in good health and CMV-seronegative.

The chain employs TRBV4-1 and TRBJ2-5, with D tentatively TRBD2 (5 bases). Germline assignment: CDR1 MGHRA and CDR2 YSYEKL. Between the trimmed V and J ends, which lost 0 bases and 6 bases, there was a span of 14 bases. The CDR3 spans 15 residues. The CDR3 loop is CASSQDEGGRQTQYF. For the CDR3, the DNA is TGCGCCAGCAGCCAAGATGAAGGAGGCCGACAGACCCAGTACTTC.

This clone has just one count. This chain's CDR3 is CASSLAGQGITDTQYF. The CDR3 bases are TGTGCCAGCAGCTTAGCTGGACAGGGTATCACTGATACGCAGTATTTT. V is TRBV7-6 and J is TRBJ2-3; 8 nucleotides match TRBD1. CDR1 is SGHVS, CDR2 FNYEAQ, per germline. The trim removed 0 bases at V and 6 bases at J, leaving 8 bases unmatched. CDR3 length: 16 residues. Full variable domain (outside the CDR3, taken from reference TRBV7-6 and TRBJ2-3): GAGVSQSPRYKVTKRGQDVALRCDPISGHVSLYWYRQALGQGPEFLTYFNYEAQQDKSGLPNDRFSAERPEGSISTLTIQRTEQRDSAMYRCASSLAGQGITDTQYFGPGTRLTVL.

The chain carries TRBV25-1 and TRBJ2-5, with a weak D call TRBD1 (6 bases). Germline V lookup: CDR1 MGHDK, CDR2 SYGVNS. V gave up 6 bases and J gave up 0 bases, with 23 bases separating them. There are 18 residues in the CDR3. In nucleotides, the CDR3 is TGTGCCAGCAGCCCGGGACACATACAATTAACCCACCAAGAGACCCAGTACTTC. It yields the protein CASSPGHIQLTHQETQYF.

The CDR3 coding sequence is TGTGCCAGCAGTTTGGTAGCGGAGACGGAGACCCAGTACTTC. The encoded protein is CASSLVAETETQYF. The chain carries TRBV6-1 and TRBJ2-5; D is possibly TRBD2 (6 bases). The CDR3 totals 14 residues. V dropped 5 bases and J dropped 5 bases, with 15 bases sitting between them. The germline CDR1 and CDR2 sequences are MNHNS and SASEGT.

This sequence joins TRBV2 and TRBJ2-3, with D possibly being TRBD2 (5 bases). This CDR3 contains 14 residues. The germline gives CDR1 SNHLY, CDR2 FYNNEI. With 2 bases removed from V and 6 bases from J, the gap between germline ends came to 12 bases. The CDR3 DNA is TGTGCCAGCAGTGAACGGTTAGCGAGGGATACGCAGTATTTT. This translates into CASSERLARDTQYF.

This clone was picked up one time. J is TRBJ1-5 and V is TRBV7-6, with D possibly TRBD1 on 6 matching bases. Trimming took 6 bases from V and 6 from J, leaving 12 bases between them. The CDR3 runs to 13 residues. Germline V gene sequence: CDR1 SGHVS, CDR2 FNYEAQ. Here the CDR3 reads CASRQGSSQPQHF. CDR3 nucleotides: TGTGCCAGCAGACAGGGCAGTAGTCAGCCCCAGCATTTT.

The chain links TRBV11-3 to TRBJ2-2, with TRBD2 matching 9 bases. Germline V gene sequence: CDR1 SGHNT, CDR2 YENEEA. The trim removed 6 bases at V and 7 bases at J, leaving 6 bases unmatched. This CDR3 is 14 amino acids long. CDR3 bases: TGTGCCAGCAGGCGCGGGAGGGCCGACGGGGAGCTGTTTTTT. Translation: CASRRGRADGELFF.

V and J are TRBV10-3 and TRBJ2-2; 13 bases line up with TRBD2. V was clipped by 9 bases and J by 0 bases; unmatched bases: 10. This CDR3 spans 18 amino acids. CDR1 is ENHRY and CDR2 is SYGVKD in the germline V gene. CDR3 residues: CAIPIGLAGAPNTGELFF. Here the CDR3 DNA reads TGTGCCATTCCTATAGGACTAGCGGGAGCCCCGAACACCGGGGAGCTGTTTTTT.

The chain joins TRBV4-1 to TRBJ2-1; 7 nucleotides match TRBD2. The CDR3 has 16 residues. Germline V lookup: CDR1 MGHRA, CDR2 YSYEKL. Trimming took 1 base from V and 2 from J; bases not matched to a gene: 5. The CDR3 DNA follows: TGCGCCAGCAGCCAAGGGCGCGGGAGCACCTACAATGAGCAGTTCTTC. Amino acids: CASSQGRGSTYNEQFF.